These 29 T cell receptor beta chains originate from one sample sequenced in a study of shared clonotypes between healthy human individuals. Using immunoSEQ multiplex PCR, the repertoire was profiled, and TCRdb retains in-frame clones only, with some absent. The sample yields 2.3 million or so clones, more than 85% seen once. Sequencing used naive CD4+ T cells from PBMCs. Regarding subset: CD45RA+ positively selected. The receptors come from a man younger than 35 in good health. Some clones in this sample may be carry-over from other donors' samples.

CDR3 DNA: TGTGCCAGTAGTCCCGGGACAGGGAACTATGGCTACACCTTC. It yields the protein CASSPGTGNYGYTF. The chain uses TRBV19 and TRBJ1-2, with 9 bases matching TRBD1. After removal of 5 bases from V and 2 bases from J, the junction contained 3 bases not matched to a gene. The CDR3 sequence is 14 residues long. Germline lookup yields CDR1 LNHDA and CDR2 SQIVND (reference sequence).

The chain carries TRBV11-2 and TRBJ2-1; D is possibly TRBD1 or TRBD2 (6 bases each). V lost 3 bases and J lost 6, with 15 bases in between. Per the germline V gene, CDR1 is SGHAT and CDR2 is FQNNGV. This CDR3 region has 15 residues. CDR3 amino acids: CASSLGRDTGNEQFF. In DNA form, the CDR3 reads TGTGCCAGCAGCTTGGGGCGGGACACGGGCAATGAGCAGTTCTTC.

CDR3 bases: TGTGCCAGCAGTGGGCGGGAGGCCAAAAACATTCAGTACTTC. Translating it yields CASSGREAKNIQYF. The chain links TRBV6-1 to TRBJ2-4; 7 nucleotides match TRBD2. This CDR3 contains 14 residues. V shed 4 bases, J shed 1 base, and the junction held 1 base outside the gene matches. Germline CDR1 reads MNHNS; CDR2 reads SASEGT.

Concerning this clone itself: Other DNA sequences in this specimen translate into the identical CDR3. V usage is TRBV7-3 and J usage is TRBJ2-1; 10 nucleotides line up with TRBD2. In germline, CDR1 is SGHTA, CDR2 FQGTGA. With V trimmed by 5 bases and J by 4 bases, 5 bases remained unmatched. This CDR3 contains 15 residues. CDR3 sequence: CASSPGLATYNEQFF. The CDR3 region has the DNA TGTGCCAGCAGCCCGGGACTAGCGACATACAATGAGCAGTTCTTC.

The CDR3 nucleotides read TGTGCCAGCAGCTCTCGGACAGGGGTATCAGATACGCAGTATTTT. Protein product: CASSSRTGVSDTQYF. The V and J genes are TRBV5-4 and TRBJ2-3; TRBD1 matches 9 bases. Germline values: CDR1 SGHNT, CDR2 YYREEE (reference sequence). The CDR3 extends over 15 amino acids. J was trimmed by 4 bases and V by 3 bases; bases with no gene match: 6.

The genes are TRBV4-1 and TRBJ2-1; TRBD2 agrees at 12 bases. Germline V gene lookup returns CDR1 MGHRA and CDR2 YSYEKL. J gave up 3 bases and V 6 bases, and 6 bases lay outside the gene matches. CDR3 length: 16 amino acids. The chain's CDR3 is CASSPGLAGFYNEQFF. The CDR3, as DNA: TGCGCCAGCAGTCCTGGACTAGCGGGGTTCTACAATGAGCAGTTCTTC.

The gene calls are TRBV5-1 and TRBJ2-1; 9 bases are a match to TRBD1. Trimming cost V 5 bases and J 5 bases; bases outside gene matches: 5. Per germline, CDR1 SGHRS and CDR2 YFSETQ. The CDR3 is 14 residues long. CDR3 sequence: CASRRQGENNEQFF. DNA of the CDR3: TGCGCCAGCAGACGACAGGGGGAAAACAATGAGCAGTTCTTC.

This clone showed up just a few times. The genes are TRBV18 and TRBJ2-5; no firm D call. Germline lookup yields CDR1 KGHSH and CDR2 LQKENI. This CDR3 spans 13 amino acids. Trimming stripped 6 bases from V and 4 bases from J, with 12 bases between. The CDR3 DNA reads as TGTGCCAGCTCTGATTGGGGTCGAGAGACCCAGTACTTC. Its protein product is CASSDWGRETQYF.

The chain couples TRBV7-2 to TRBJ2-2; D uncertain. V was pared by 3 bases and J by 1 base, with 6 bases between. Germline V gives CDR1 SGHTA, CDR2 FQGNSA. This CDR3 contains 14 residues. CDR3 nucleotides: TGTGCCAGCAGCTTTGACTGGAACACCGGGGAGCTGTTTTTT. Protein sequence: CASSFDWNTGELFF.

The rearrangement uses TRBV7-2 and TRBJ2-7; TRBD2 matches 11 bases. Trimming removed 2 bases from V and 6 bases from J; junction bases left unmatched: 6. Germline V CDR1 and CDR2: SGHTA, FQGNSA. The CDR3 runs to 15 residues. CDR3 coding DNA: TGTGCCAGCAGCTTAATCCATGGACTAGCGGGCGAGCAGTACTTC. Translating gives CASSLIHGLAGEQYF. The full variable domain, completed using reference TRBV7-2 and TRBJ2-7, is GAGVSQSPSNKVTEKGKDVELRCDPISGHTALYWYRQSLGQGLEFLIYFQGNSAPDKSGLPSDRFSAERTGGSVSTLTIQRTQQEDSAVYLCASSLIHGLAGEQYFGPGTRLTVT.

The rearrangement links TRBV28 to TRBJ2-4; D unclear. V was trimmed by 2 bases and J by 5 bases, leaving 7 bases between them. The CDR3 is 13 residues long. Germline V gene sequence: CDR1 MDHEN, CDR2 SYDVKM. This CDR3 reads CASSLPVENIQYF. In DNA form, the CDR3 reads TGTGCCAGCAGTTTACCTGTCGAAAACATTCAGTACTTC.

About this clone: Other DNA sequences in this sample translate to the same CDR3. This rearrangement joins TRBV19 to TRBJ1-2; the match to TRBD1 covers 10 bases. Looked up from germline, CDR1 is LNHDA and CDR2 is SQIVND (reference sequence). This CDR3 spans 13 amino acids. The trim removed 4 bases at V and 8 bases at J, leaving 4 bases unmatched. The CDR3 protein is CASSTGQGYGYTF. Here the CDR3 DNA reads TGTGCCAGTAGTACGGGACAGGGGTACGGCTACACCTTC. The variable domain in full, with the rest retrieved from reference TRBV19 and TRBJ1-2, is DGGITQSPKYLFRKEGQNVTLSCEQNLNHDAMYWYRQDPGQGLRLIYYSQIVNDFQKGDIAEGYSVSREKKESFPLTVTSAQKNPTAFYLCASSTGQGYGYTFGSGTRLTVV.

This rearrangement joins TRBV19 to TRBJ2-4; TRBD1 is a possible D gene (5 bases). V shed 4 bases and J shed 10 bases, with 8 bases lying between them. This CDR3 region has 11 residues. Germline V gives CDR1 LNHDA, CDR2 SQIVND (reference sequence). As DNA, the CDR3 is TGTGCCAGTAGTACAGGGAATATTCAGTACTTC. This codes for CASSTGNIQYF.

Turning to this clone: Other DNA sequences in the same sample also yield this CDR3. V and J are TRBV10-3 and TRBJ1-1; D possibly corresponds to TRBD1 (6 bases). Germline V gene sequence: CDR1 ENHRY, CDR2 SYGVKD. V was trimmed by 0 bases and J by 5 bases, leaving 10 bases between them. The CDR3 is 14 residues long. Written as DNA, the CDR3 is TGTGCCATCAGTGAGTCGACAGGAGGAACTGAAGCTTTCTTT. It encodes CAISESTGGTEAFF.

This clone was observed a single time. V is TRBV5-1 and J is TRBJ2-7; tentatively, D is TRBD2 (6 bases). CDR1 and CDR2 (germline): SGHRS, YFSETQ. The CDR3 length is 15 residues. Trimming stripped 4 bases from V and 0 bases from J, with 14 bases between. The CDR3 region has the DNA TGCGCCAGCAGCATCCCCCTGGACTACTCCTACGAGCAGTACTTC. Its translation: CASSIPLDYSYEQYF.

The chain couples TRBV7-2 to TRBJ2-2; tentative D call: TRBD2 (6 bases). The germline V gene encodes CDR1 SGHTA and CDR2 FQGNSA. V was cut by 5 bases and J by 5 bases, with 15 bases left in between. The CDR3 runs 15 residues. CDR3 loop: CASSVGGAGTGELFF. CDR3 in DNA: TGTGCCAGCAGCGTCGGAGGGGCGGGGACCGGGGAGCTGTTTTTT. Combining the CDR3 with reference TRBV7-2 and TRBJ2-2 gives the whole variable domain GAGVSQSPSNKVTEKGKDVELRCDPISGHTALYWYRQSLGQGLEFLIYFQGNSAPDKSGLPSDRFSAERTGGSVSTLTIQRTQQEDSAVYLCASSVGGAGTGELFFGEGSRLTVL.

CDR3 coding DNA: TGTGCCAGCAGTGAAATCGGGCGTCTATATAGCAATCAGCCCCAGCATTTT. Translated: CASSEIGRLYSNQPQHF. The chain joins TRBV2 to TRBJ1-5; D is unresolved. V gave up 2 bases and J gave up 0 bases, with 14 bases separating them. CDR3 length: 17 residues. Germline V CDR1 and CDR2: SNHLY, FYNNEI.

The chain combines TRBV5-1 with TRBJ2-2; 7 bases line up with TRBD1. V lost 4 bases and J lost 1; bases outside the gene matches: 4. The CDR3 length is 15 residues. From germline, CDR1 is SGHRS and CDR2 YFSETQ. CDR3 coding DNA: TGCGCCAGCAGCCCGGGACAGCTGAACACCGGGGAGCTGTTTTTT. Translation: CASSPGQLNTGELFF.

The chain is built from TRBV11-1 and TRBJ2-7; the match to TRBD2 covers 8 bases. CDR1 and CDR2 from the germline V gene are SGHAT and FQDESV (reference sequence). CDR3 size: 14 residues. J lost 3 bases, V lost 8 bases, and 9 bases had no gene match. For the CDR3, the DNA is TGTGCCAGCGGACTACGGGGGGGGCTCTACGAGCAGTACTTC. This encodes CASGLRGGLYEQYF.

V is TRBV18 and J is TRBJ2-7; D unresolved. This CDR3 is built from 14 residues. In germline, CDR1 is KGHSH, CDR2 LQKENI. The ends were cut back, 3 bases at V and 0 bases at J, with 9 bases in the middle. Here the CDR3 reads CASSPMRSSYEQYF. The CDR3 DNA sequence: TGTGCCAGCTCACCCATGAGAAGCTCCTACGAGCAGTACTTC. The whole variable domain, filled in from reference TRBV18 and TRBJ2-7, reads NAGVMQNPRHLVRRRGQEARLRCSPMKGHSHVYWYRQLPEEGLKFMVYLQKENIIDESGMPKERFSAEFPKEGPSILRIQQVVRGDSAAYFCASSPMRSSYEQYFGPGTRLTVT.

The rearrangement joins TRBV6-1 to TRBJ2-2; 7 bases agree with TRBD2. Trimming took 2 bases from V and 0 from J; bases not matched to a gene: 3. In germline, CDR1 is MNHNS, CDR2 SASEGT. CDR3 length: 16 residues. The chain's CDR3 is CASSEREGTNTGELFF. The CDR3 coding sequence is TGTGCCAGCAGTGAAAGGGAGGGAACGAACACCGGGGAGCTGTTTTTT.

The chain is built from TRBV10-2 and TRBJ2-1, with 7 bases fitting TRBD1. This CDR3 contains 18 residues. V lost 10 bases to trimming and J lost 0 bases; unmatched junction nucleotides: 18. CDR1 and CDR2 (germline): WSHSY, SAAADI. The CDR3 DNA reads as TGCGCCACTTCGGAGGCCCCGGGACAGCCGAGCTCCTACAATGAGCAGTTCTTC. Amino acid sequence: CATSEAPGQPSSYNEQFF.

The chain has TRBV4-2 and TRBJ1-2, with D possibly being TRBD1 (5 bases). Trimming took 0 bases from V and 8 from J, leaving 19 bases between them. The CDR3 totals 16 residues. From germline, CDR1 is LGHNA and CDR2 YNFKEQ. CDR3 sequence reads: CASSQEVSGGIWGYTF. CDR3 DNA sequence: TGTGCCAGCAGCCAAGAAGTCAGCGGGGGGATCTGGGGCTACACCTTC.

This chain uses TRBV2 with TRBJ2-5; TRBD2 might be the D (6 bases). This CDR3 contains 14 residues. Per germline, CDR1 SNHLY and CDR2 FYNNEI. V lost 4 bases, J lost 4 bases, and 13 bases lay in between. CDR3 region: CASSARGRGETQYF. CDR3 DNA: TGTGCCAGCAGTGCCCGTGGGCGGGGAGAGACCCAGTACTTC.

In regard to this clone: The sample has other DNA sequences that encode this CDR3 too. This chain uses TRBV6-5 with TRBJ2-3; D ambiguous. The CDR3 is 13 amino acids. In germline, CDR1 is MNHEY, CDR2 SVGAGI. The ends were cut back, 2 bases at V and 1 base at J, with 4 bases in the middle. The CDR3 here is CASSYLGTDTQYF. In DNA, the CDR3 is TGTGCCAGCAGTTACCTAGGCACAGATACGCAGTATTTT.

Details on this clone: The same CDR3 also results from other DNA sequences found in this sample. The genes are TRBV7-2 and TRBJ2-3, with 10 bases that match TRBD2. Germline trimming cut 1 base from V and 5 bases from J; bases unmatched to any gene: 6. Per the germline V gene, CDR1 is SGHTA and CDR2 is FQGNSA. The CDR3 is 16 residues long. The CDR3 sequence: CASSLGLAGVGDTQYF. The CDR3 coding sequence is TGTGCCAGCAGCTTAGGGCTAGCGGGAGTTGGAGATACGCAGTATTTT.

In this sample, this clone turned up once. The V call is TRBV4-1, the J call TRBJ2-3; D remains ambiguous. Per germline, CDR1 MGHRA and CDR2 YSYEKL. V lost 0 bases and J 0 bases, leaving 7 bases between the germline ends. CDR3 length: 15 residues. The CDR3 is CASSQDRASTDTQYF. The CDR3, as DNA: TGCGCCAGCAGCCAAGATCGGGCGAGCACAGATACGCAGTATTTT.

About this clone itself: Other DNA sequences within the sample encode an identical CDR3. The chain is built from TRBV7-9 and TRBJ2-7; 9 bases align to TRBD2. The trim removed 3 bases at V and 1 base at J, leaving 1 base unmatched. The germline gives CDR1 SEHNR, CDR2 FQNEAQ (reference sequence). This CDR3 is built from 14 residues. The CDR3 nucleotides are TGTGCCAGCAGCTTTAGCGGGAGTTCCTACGAGCAGTACTTC. This gives the protein CASSFSGSSYEQYF.

The rearrangement uses TRBV6-6 and TRBJ2-2; D gene uncertain. Germline values: CDR1 MNHNY, CDR2 SVGAGI (reference sequence). The V gene lost 6 bases and the J gene lost 4 bases, with 9 bases spanning the gap. The length of the CDR3 is 13 residues. CDR3 amino acids: CASSQLGTGELFF. DNA of the CDR3: TGTGCCAGCAGCCAATTGGGCACCGGGGAGCTGTTTTTT.